Following are 22 T cell receptor beta chains from one sample sequenced in a study of shared clonotypes between healthy human individuals. The repertoire was sequenced with immunoSEQ multiplex PCR; TCRdb's copy has only in-frame clones and lacks some. The sample lists about 750,000 clones, over 90% occurring once. Naive CD8 cells lacked CD45RO, underwent positive selection for CCR7 and left out terminally differentiated effector memory CD45RA+ cells. Sequencing input: naive CD8+ T cells sorted from blood. The receptors originated from a man younger than 45 in good health.

The chain employs TRBV29-1 and TRBJ2-1; D is uncertain. V shed 3 bases and J shed 6 bases, with 15 bases lying between them. The CDR3 has 14 amino acids. Germline CDR1 reads SQVTM; CDR2 reads ANQGSEA. CDR3 sequence reads: CSVDETVLGNEQFF. The DNA of the CDR3 is TGCAGCGTTGATGAGACCGTCTTGGGCAATGAGCAGTTCTTC.

This clone was counted a single time. V and J are TRBV5-1 and TRBJ2-7, with 8 positions matching TRBD2. V shed 5 bases, J shed 2 bases, and the junction held 9 bases outside the gene matches. The CDR3 loop spans 15 amino acids. CDR1 and CDR2 from the germline V gene are SGHRS and YFSETQ. This chain's CDR3 is CASRMLSGGTYEQYF. The CDR3 DNA sequence: TGCGCCAGCAGGATGTTGAGCGGGGGCACCTACGAGCAGTACTTC.

The V and J genes are TRBV27 and TRBJ2-7; tentatively, D is TRBD1 or TRBD2 (5 bases each). The CDR3 runs to 15 residues. Trimming left V 2 bases short and J 2 bases short, with 13 bases between. Germline CDR1 MNHEY, CDR2 SMNVEV (reference sequence). The CDR3 DNA reads TGTGCCAGCAGTTTAGGGGGTCCAGGGACCTACGAGCAGTACTTC. Translation: CASSLGGPGTYEQYF.

The chain is built from TRBV5-1 and TRBJ2-7; possible D gene TRBD1, 5 bases. The V gene's germline CDR1 is SGHRS and CDR2 YFSETQ. The CDR3 is made up of 15 amino acids. V lost 0 bases and J lost 3, with 13 bases in between. CDR3 sequence (DNA): TGCGCCAGCAGCTTGGCCACGACTCAGGGCTACGAGCAGTACTTC. It codes for CASSLATTQGYEQYF.

The chain couples TRBV9 to TRBJ2-5; perhaps TRBD2 as D (5 bases). V dropped 4 bases and J dropped 5 bases, with 12 bases sitting between them. Germline V CDR1 and CDR2: SGDLS, YYNGEE. The CDR3 is 13 residues long. The CDR3 sequence is CASSREPPETQYF. In nucleotides, the CDR3 is TGTGCCAGCAGCAGGGAGCCACCGGAGACCCAGTACTTC.

The rearrangement links TRBV5-4 to TRBJ1-2; 8 bases fit TRBD1. The length of the CDR3 is 13 residues. V shed 2 bases and J 4 bases; nucleotides not matched to a gene: 1. Germline V gene lookup returns CDR1 SGHNT and CDR2 YYREEE (reference sequence). The CDR3 loop is CASSFTGGYGYTF. CDR3 DNA: TGTGCCAGCAGCTTTACAGGGGGCTATGGCTACACCTTC.

This clone was counted once. The CDR3 bases are TGTGCCAGCAGTTCGGGAAGGCCCGAAACCCAGTACTTC. It yields the protein CASSSGRPETQYF. V is TRBV6-6 and J is TRBJ2-5; perhaps TRBD2 as D (5 bases). Germline V gene lookup returns CDR1 MNHNY and CDR2 SVGAGI (reference sequence). V was pared by 4 bases and J by 8 bases, with 14 bases between. The CDR3 runs 13 residues.

This chain links TRBV10-2 with TRBJ1-5, with TRBD1 as a possible D gene (5 bases). The CDR3 is made up of 14 amino acids. V gave up 0 bases and J gave up 7 bases, with 10 bases separating them. CDR1 WSHSY and CDR2 SAAADI come from the germline V gene. CDR3 loop: CASSESRGGQPQHF. CDR3 DNA: TGCGCCAGCAGTGAGTCTAGGGGAGGGCAGCCCCAGCATTTT.

A few counts support this clone. This chain links TRBV6-5 with TRBJ1-5; 9 bases map to TRBD1. The CDR3 is 15 residues long. Trimming at V came to 5 bases and at J to 1 base, leaving 3 bases not matched to a gene. Germline CDR1 MNHEY, CDR2 SVGAGI. The CDR3 nucleotides read TGTGCCAGCAGTGGGACAGGGCTCAGCAATCAGCCCCAGCATTTT. Protein product: CASSGTGLSNQPQHF.

The rearrangement uses TRBV10-3 and TRBJ2-7, with 11 bases lining up with TRBD2. The CDR3 has 16 residues. V dropped 3 bases and J dropped 2; count of bases not matched to a gene: 6. Germline V gives CDR1 ENHRY, CDR2 SYGVKD. CDR3 in amino acids: CAISDLAGGSPYEQYF. CDR3 DNA: TGTGCCATCAGTGACCTAGCGGGAGGAAGCCCCTACGAGCAGTACTTC.

This chain connects TRBV7-6 to TRBJ2-1; D uncertain. CDR1 and CDR2 from the germline V gene are SGHVS and FNYEAQ. The germline V and J ends were trimmed by 7 bases and 7 bases, with 14 bases remaining between them. CDR3 length: 13 residues. CDR3 loop: CASTSGPRNEQFF. The CDR3 DNA sequence: TGTGCCAGCACATCGGGTCCTAGGAATGAGCAGTTCTTC.

The chain recombines TRBV9 with TRBJ2-2, with D possibly being TRBD1 or TRBD2 (5 bases each). Between the trimmed V and J ends, which lost 0 bases and 3 bases, there was a span of 15 bases. This CDR3 is 17 amino acids long. Germline V CDR1 and CDR2: SGDLS, YYNGEE. CDR3 sequence: CASSVAGRIVYTGELFF. DNA for the CDR3: TGTGCCAGCAGCGTAGCGGGACGGATCGTTTACACCGGGGAGCTGTTTTTT.

The chain combines TRBV19 with TRBJ2-2, with 11 bases identical to TRBD1. CDR3 length: 15 amino acids. Germline V gene lookup returns CDR1 LNHDA and CDR2 SQIVND (reference sequence). The V and J ends lost 6 bases and 5 bases, in that order; junction bases with no gene match: 5. CDR3 in amino acids: CASRAGTGGTGELFF. In DNA form, the CDR3 reads TGTGCCAGTAGAGCCGGGACAGGGGGGACCGGGGAGCTGTTTTTT. The entire variable domain, with the rest obtained from reference TRBV19 and TRBJ2-2, is as follows: DGGITQSPKYLFRKEGQNVTLSCEQNLNHDAMYWYRQDPGQGLRLIYYSQIVNDFQKGDIAEGYSVSREKKESFPLTVTSAQKNPTAFYLCASRAGTGGTGELFFGEGSRLTVL.

The chain has TRBV28 and TRBJ2-7; D is ambiguous. Trimming stripped 4 bases from V and 4 bases from J, with 8 bases between. Germline-derived CDR1 and CDR2 are MDHEN and SYDVKM. This CDR3 comprises 12 residues. The CDR3 DNA reads TGTGCCAGCAGTTACTGGGGTTACGAGCAGTACTTC. Protein: CASSYWGYEQYF. The complete variable domain, with remaining parts taken from reference TRBV28 and TRBJ2-7, reads DVKVTQSSRYLVKRTGEKVFLECVQDMDHENMFWYRQDPGLGLRLIYFSYDVKMKEKGDIPEGYSVSREKKERFSLILESASTNQTSMYLCASSYWGYEQYFGPGTRLTVT.

The rearrangement uses TRBV27 and TRBJ2-2; 7 bases fit TRBD1. The trim removed 0 bases at V and 0 bases at J, leaving 4 bases unmatched. Per germline, CDR1 MNHEY and CDR2 SMNVEV (reference sequence). The CDR3 is made up of 17 amino acids. The CDR3 region is CASSLSRGQTNTGELFF. The CDR3 DNA sequence: TGTGCCAGCAGTTTATCTCGGGGACAGACGAACACCGGGGAGCTGTTTTTT.

The chain joins TRBV7-9 to TRBJ2-6, with 10 bases aligning to TRBD1. The V and J ends lost 5 bases and 2 bases, in that order; junction bases with no gene match: 9. Per germline, CDR1 SEHNR and CDR2 FQNEAQ (reference sequence). The CDR3 runs to 18 residues. In DNA, the CDR3 is TGTGCCAGCAGCCTCTTCGACAGGGGGCTCGCTGGGGCCAACGTCCTGACTTTC. The encoded protein is CASSLFDRGLAGANVLTF.

The chain carries TRBV30 and TRBJ2-2; 9 bases fit TRBD1. The CDR3 is 14 amino acids. J lost 5 bases, V lost 7 bases, and 8 bases had no gene match. Germline values: CDR1 GTSNPN, CDR2 SVGIG (reference sequence). The CDR3 region is CALGQGVNTGELFF. The CDR3 DNA reads as TGTGCCTTGGGACAGGGAGTTAATACCGGGGAGCTGTTTTTT.

The chain couples TRBV29-1 to TRBJ1-1, with TRBD1 matching over 7 bases. Germline assignment: CDR1 SQVTM and CDR2 ANQGSEA. The CDR3 is 13 amino acids. The junction had 10 bases not matched to a gene; V was cut back by 7 bases and J by 5 bases. CDR3 in amino acids: CSALTGMGTEAFF. CDR3 DNA sequence: TGCAGCGCATTGACAGGGATGGGGACTGAAGCTTTCTTT.

This clone showed up just once. The rearrangement joins TRBV27 to TRBJ2-7; 9 bases align to TRBD2. Germline CDR1 is MNHEY and CDR2 is SMNVEV (reference sequence). V lost 2 bases to trimming and J lost 7 bases; unmatched junction nucleotides: 12. The CDR3 has 16 amino acids. CDR3 protein: CASSLSLRTSVGEQYF. The CDR3 DNA sequence: TGTGCCAGCAGTTTAAGTCTTCGGACTAGCGTCGGGGAGCAGTACTTC.

This rearrangement joins TRBV6-6 to TRBJ1-5; D call uncertain. The germline V gene encodes CDR1 MNHNY and CDR2 SVGAGI (reference sequence). The V end was cut by 10 bases, the J end by 3 bases, with 13 bases between. The length of the CDR3 is 13 residues. For the CDR3, the DNA is TGTGCCATCCGCCCCCTGCCCAATCAGCCCCAGCATTTT. It is translated as CAIRPLPNQPQHF.

The V gene is TRBV9, the J gene TRBJ2-1; 11 nucleotides line up with TRBD2. The germline CDR1 and CDR2 sequences are SGDLS and YYNGEE. V lost 0 bases to trimming and J lost 9 bases; unmatched junction nucleotides: 5. This CDR3 has 15 amino acids. The CDR3 here is CASSVELAGVSEQFF. CDR3 sequence (DNA): TGTGCCAGCAGCGTAGAACTAGCGGGAGTTAGTGAGCAGTTCTTC.

This clone appeared a single time. CDR3 in amino acids: CASSEKSGNEQFF. CDR3 bases: TGTGCCAGCAGTGAAAAATCAGGCAATGAGCAGTTCTTC. V gene TRBV2 combines with J gene TRBJ2-1, with unresolved D. The germline V and J ends were trimmed by 2 bases and 6 bases, with 8 bases remaining between them. Germline lookup yields CDR1 SNHLY and CDR2 FYNNEI. This CDR3 region has 13 residues. The whole variable domain, filled in from reference TRBV2 and TRBJ2-1, reads EPEVTQTPSHQVTQMGQEVILRCVPISNHLYFYWYRQILGQKVEFLVSFYNNEISEKSEIFDDQFSVERPDGSNFTLKIRSTKLEDSAMYFCASSEKSGNEQFFGPGTRLTVL.